A single sample gave rise to the 13 T cell receptor beta chains below, sequenced in a study of blood T cell repertoires in COVID-19 (dated by TCRdb to about 2020). The library was generated by the immunoSEQ multiplex PCR assay. In its TCRdb copy, this immuneACCESS table keeps in-frame sequences only and misses some clones. Where compared with another copy, unresolved V genes explain less than half of these, and the others have no known cause. The table for this sample lists under 200,000 clones; 75% to 90% of them were counted only once. Of the sample, 2.1% is held by the ten largest clones. Sequencing was carried out using peripheral blood. The receptors were gathered from a man aged 65 to 79 with active or convalescent COVID-19.

The chain combines TRBV19 with TRBJ1-4; D is perhaps TRBD1 (5 bases). The V and J ends lost 4 bases and 4 bases respectively, with 10 bases between them. In germline, CDR1 is LNHDA, CDR2 SQIVND (reference sequence). The CDR3 runs 14 residues. The CDR3 sequence: CASSNGGYNEKLFF. The CDR3 DNA is TGTGCCAGTAGTAACGGGGGGTATAATGAAAAACTGTTTTTT.

The chain couples TRBV5-1 to TRBJ2-5; TRBD1 matches 7 bases. CDR3 length: 14 residues. With 3 bases clipped from V and 2 bases from J, the junction kept 4 bases outside the gene matches. CDR1 and CDR2 (germline): SGHRS, YFSETQ. In DNA form, the CDR3 reads TGCGCCAGCAGCTACGGACAGGTGCAAGAGACCCAGTACTTC. Protein product: CASSYGQVQETQYF.

This chain links TRBV2 with TRBJ2-1; a possible D gene is TRBD2 (7 bases). V lost 3 bases, J lost 2 bases, and 11 bases lay in between. The CDR3 loop spans 15 amino acids. Germline-derived CDR1 and CDR2 are SNHLY and FYNNEI. The CDR3 DNA is TGTGCCAGCAGTGAGGTGGGGGGGCCCTACAATGAGCAGTTCTTC. Its translation is CASSEVGGPYNEQFF.

This clone was counted once. The chain combines TRBV27 with TRBJ1-5; TRBD1 aligns across 7 bases. The V gene end was trimmed by 3 bases and the J gene end by 4 bases; junction bases not matched to a gene: 6. Germline CDR1 MNHEY, CDR2 SMNVEV (reference sequence). The CDR3 is 15 residues long. CDR3 in amino acids: CASSFAGTDNQPQHF. CDR3 sequence (DNA): TGTGCCAGCAGTTTCGCCGGGACAGATAATCAGCCCCAGCATTTT.

The rearrangement joins TRBV2 to TRBJ1-3; weak D call: TRBD1 (6 bases). The CDR3 is 15 residues long. Trimming left V 6 bases short and J 0 bases short, with 12 bases between. Per germline, CDR1 SNHLY and CDR2 FYNNEI. The CDR3 DNA follows: TGTGCCAGCAGGGGAACAGGGTTCTCTGGAAACACCATATATTTT. Amino acid sequence: CASRGTGFSGNTIYF.

The chain joins TRBV27 to TRBJ2-1, with 11 bases aligning to TRBD2. V shed 3 bases and J 1 base; nucleotides not matched to a gene: 11. This CDR3 is built from 19 residues. The germline V gene encodes CDR1 MNHEY and CDR2 SMNVEV (reference sequence). CDR3 sequence: CASSFPPRLAGPSYNEQFF. The CDR3 bases are TGTGCCAGCAGTTTCCCCCCCCGACTAGCGGGACCATCCTACAATGAGCAGTTCTTC.

This chain uses TRBV27 with TRBJ2-1; possible D gene TRBD2, 5 bases. This CDR3 comprises 13 residues. Trimming pared 2 bases from V and 8 bases from J, leaving 10 bases between. From germline, CDR1 is MNHEY and CDR2 SMNVEV (reference sequence). As DNA, the CDR3 is TGTGCCAGCAGTTTAACAAGCGGATATGAGCAGTTCTTC. It is translated as CASSLTSGYEQFF.

The chain combines TRBV29-1 with TRBJ1-2; 9 bases align to TRBD1. CDR1 and CDR2 (germline): SQVTM, ANQGSEA. CDR3 length: 13 amino acids. After removal of 6 bases from V and 5 bases from J, the junction contained 7 bases not matched to a gene. The CDR3 nucleotides are TGCAGCGTGGAGACAGGGGGTCGGTATGGCTACACCTTC. Translation: CSVETGGRYGYTF. The whole variable domain, filled in from reference TRBV29-1 and TRBJ1-2, reads SAVISQKPSRDICQRGTSLTIQCQVDSQVTMMFWYRQQPGQSLTLIATANQGSEATYESGFVIDKFPISRPNLTFSTLTVSNMSPEDSSIYLCSVETGGRYGYTFGSGTRLTVV.

The CDR3 sequence is CASSQAQGLAKNIQYF. In DNA form, the CDR3 reads TGTGCCAGCAGCCAAGCACAGGGATTAGCCAAAAACATTCAGTACTTC. V is TRBV3-1 (or the pseudogene TRBV3-2) and J is TRBJ2-4, with D maybe TRBD1 (6 bases). The CDR3 extends over 16 amino acids. Deletions cut 1 base from V and 0 bases from J, with 10 bases between. The V gene's germline CDR1 is LGHDT and CDR2 YNNKEL (reference sequence).

V usage is TRBV10-3 and J usage is TRBJ1-2, with D possibly TRBD1 on 5 matching bases. Germline V lookup: CDR1 ENHRY, CDR2 SYGVKD. The CDR3 sequence is 14 residues long. The germline V and J ends were trimmed by 10 bases and 0 bases, with 15 bases remaining between them. The CDR3: CATTGGEANYGYTF. CDR3 DNA sequence: TGTGCCACCACGGGGGGGGAGGCTAACTATGGCTACACCTTC.

This rearrangement joins TRBV2 to TRBJ1-6; D call uncertain. Trimming stripped 4 bases from V and 8 bases from J, with 9 bases between. There are 13 residues in the CDR3. CDR1 and CDR2 from the germline V gene are SNHLY and FYNNEI. CDR3 protein: CASSGQRDSPLHF. The CDR3 DNA reads as TGTGCCAGCAGTGGTCAGAGGGATTCACCCCTCCACTTT.

This chain's CDR3 is CATSDHTYEQYF. CDR3 sequence (DNA): TGTGCCACCAGTGATCACACCTACGAGCAGTACTTC. The rearrangement joins TRBV24-1 to TRBJ2-7; D remains unclear. CDR1 KGHDR and CDR2 SFDVKD come from the germline V gene. Deletions cut 3 bases from V and 2 bases from J, with 4 bases between. There are 12 residues in the CDR3.

The chain employs TRBV6-2 or TRBV6-3 and TRBJ2-4, with D possibly matching TRBD1 (6 bases). CDR1 and CDR2 (germline): MNHEY, SVGEGT. Trimming took off 5 bases at V and 0 bases at J, with 8 bases between the two ends. This CDR3 spans 14 amino acids. The CDR3 DNA sequence: TGTGCCAGCAGTATGGACAGAGCCAAAAACATTCAGTACTTC. Translated: CASSMDRAKNIQYF.